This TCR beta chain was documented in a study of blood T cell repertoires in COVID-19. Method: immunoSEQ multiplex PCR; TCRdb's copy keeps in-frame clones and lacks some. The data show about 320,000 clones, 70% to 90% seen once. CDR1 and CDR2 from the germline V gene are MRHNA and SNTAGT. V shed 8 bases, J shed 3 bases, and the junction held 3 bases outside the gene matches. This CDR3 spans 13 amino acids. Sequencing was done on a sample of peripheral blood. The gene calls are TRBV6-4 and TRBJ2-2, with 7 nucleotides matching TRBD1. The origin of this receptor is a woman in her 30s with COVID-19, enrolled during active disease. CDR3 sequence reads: CASGQGDTGELFF. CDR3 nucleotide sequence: TGTGCCAGCGGGCAGGGGGACACCGGGGAGCTGTTTTTT.